The rows below give T cell receptor beta chains drawn from one sample of a study of early T cells in non-severe SARS-CoV-2 infection. TCRdb used MiXCR to reprocess the 5' RACE reads, holding one entry per CDR3 protein. Of roughly 28,000 distinct CDR3 sequences in the sample, around 5.3% are singletons; the top ten hold around 2.5%. The sequencing sample was made of whole blood. These receptors were taken from an adult who was a healthcare worker with PCR-confirmed SARS-CoV-2 infection or an uninfected control (not recorded which). Each CDR3 is given with its conserved first and last residue. The D gene is left open where the match is weak. The size field is filled for only some rows; it gives once, few, many or a size class.

size: few
J: TRBJ2-7
D: -
V: TRBV3-2
DNA: TGTGCCAGCAGCCAAGATCTCTACGAGCAGTACTTC
CDR3: CASSQDLYEQYF

size: -
J: TRBJ1-1
D: TRBD1
V: TRBV19
DNA: TGTGCCAGCAAACCGGGACAGGTTCGGTACACTGAAGCTTTCTTT
CDR3: CASKPGQVRYTEAFF

size: many
J: TRBJ2-2
D: -
V: TRBV10-1
DNA: TGCGCCAGCAGTGAACGAGTGGGAACCGGGGAGCTGTTTTTT
CDR3: CASSERVGTGELFF

size: many
J: TRBJ2-7
D: TRBD2
V: TRBV6-1
DNA: TGTGCCAGCAGAACAAGCGGGGGAAATACCTACGAGCAGTACTTC
CDR3: CASRTSGGNTYEQYF

size: many
J: TRBJ2-7
D: -
V: TRBV11-2
DNA: TGTGCCAGCAGCTTAAACAGGGATATCTCCGAGCAGTACTTC
CDR3: CASSLNRDISEQYF

size: many
J: TRBJ2-1
D: TRBD2
V: TRBV11-3
DNA: TGTGCCAGCAGCTTACTTGTTAGCGGGAGATACAATGAGCAGTTCTTC
CDR3: CASSLLVSGRYNEQFF

size: many
J: TRBJ2-7
D: -
V: TRBV28
DNA: TGTGCCAGCAGCAGAATACAGGTGTCGTCCTACGAGCAGTACTTC
CDR3: CASSRIQVSSYEQYF

size: many
J: TRBJ2-6
D: TRBD1
V: TRBV24-1
DNA: TGTGCCACCGGACCGGGACAGGGGGTCTTTGGGGCCAACGTCCTGACTTTC
CDR3: CATGPGQGVFGANVLTF

size: many
J: TRBJ1-5
D: -
V: TRBV7-9
DNA: TGTGCCAGCAGCTCCTTCGGGACCGATTCTGGTCAGCCCCAGCATTTT
CDR3: CASSSFGTDSGQPQHF

size: few
J: TRBJ2-3
D: -
V: TRBV11-2
DNA: TGTGCCAGCAGCTTAGAATGGGTAGATACGCAGTATTTT
CDR3: CASSLEWVDTQYF

size: few
J: TRBJ2-1
D: TRBD2
V: TRBV3-1
DNA: TGTGCCAGCAGCCAAGTATTTGGTAGCGGGAACTCCTACAATGAGCAGTTCTTC
CDR3: CASSQVFGSGNSYNEQFF

size: few
J: TRBJ2-5
D: -
V: TRBV2
DNA: TGTGCCAGCATAGGACAGCAAGCCACACAAGAGACCCAGTACTTC
CDR3: CASIGQQATQETQYF

size: many
J: TRBJ2-5
D: -
V: TRBV9
DNA: TGTGCCAGCAGCGTAGCGGCGGGTCGTCAAGAGACCCAGTACTTC
CDR3: CASSVAAGRQETQYF

size: -
J: TRBJ2-7
D: TRBD1
V: TRBV27
DNA: TGTGCCAGCAGTCCTAGGGACAGGGGCTACGAGCAGTACTTC
CDR3: CASSPRDRGYEQYF

size: many
J: TRBJ1-1
D: TRBD1
V: TRBV7-9
DNA: TGTGCCAGCACCTTAACGGACAGGGAAGAAGCTTTCTTT
CDR3: CASTLTDREEAFF

size: many
J: TRBJ2-2
D: -
V: TRBV12-3/TRBV12-4
DNA: TGTGCCAGCAGTACCCACGCTAGCGTACACGGGGAGCTGTTTTTT
CDR3: CASSTHASVHGELFF

size: many
J: TRBJ2-7
D: -
V: TRBV5-1
DNA: TGCGCCAGCAGCTCCGGACTATTCGGCTACGAGCAGTACTTC
CDR3: CASSSGLFGYEQYF

size: many
J: TRBJ2-2
D: TRBD2
V: TRBV29-1
DNA: TGCAGCGTGGTACCTAGCGGGGGGGCCAACACCGGGGAGCTGTTTTTT
CDR3: CSVVPSGGANTGELFF

size: few
J: TRBJ2-5
D: TRBD1
V: TRBV5-1
DNA: TGCGCCAGCAGCAGGGGACAGCTCCAAGAGACCCAGTACTTC
CDR3: CASSRGQLQETQYF

size: many
J: TRBJ2-2
D: -
V: TRBV7-9
DNA: TGTGCCAGCAGCTTAGTTGACCCGAACACCGGGGAGCTGTTTTTT
CDR3: CASSLVDPNTGELFF

size: -
J: TRBJ1-1
D: -
V: TRBV7-9
DNA: TGTGCCAGCAGCTTAGACGGGCAAACCACTCAAGCTTTCTTT
CDR3: CASSLDGQTTQAFF

size: many
J: TRBJ1-3
D: TRBD1
V: TRBV10-2
DNA: TGCGCCAGCAGTGGGGGACAGCGCTTTGGAAACACCATATATTTT
CDR3: CASSGGQRFGNTIYF

size: few
J: TRBJ2-7
D: -
V: TRBV13
DNA: TGTGCCAGCAGCTTAGAGGGGGGGCCTAGCGAGCAGTACTTC
CDR3: CASSLEGGPSEQYF

size: many
J: TRBJ2-3
D: TRBD1
V: TRBV27
DNA: TGTGCCAGCAGTTTCACCGGGACAGGGGGTCTCGGGGATACGCAGTATTTT
CDR3: CASSFTGTGGLGDTQYF

size: many
J: TRBJ2-5
D: -
V: TRBV5-1
DNA: TGCGCCAGCAGCTTGGGACCGATTAGGGTGTTC
CDR3: CASSLGPIRVF

size: medium-sized
J: TRBJ1-4
D: -
V: TRBV4-2
DNA: TGTGCCAGCAGCCCGGGACGTGGGGCGCGGGAAAAACTGTTTTTT
CDR3: CASSPGRGAREKLFF

size: many
J: TRBJ1-1
D: -
V: TRBV18
DNA: TGTGCCAGCTCACCAATGACTGTGAACACTGAAGCTTTCTTT
CDR3: CASSPMTVNTEAFF

size: many
J: TRBJ2-3
D: TRBD2
V: TRBV5-1
DNA: TGCGCCAGCAGCTTAGGCCCCTCTAGCGGGCCCGTCAGCACAGATACGCAGTATTTT
CDR3: CASSLGPSSGPVSTDTQYF

size: many
J: TRBJ2-1
D: -
V: TRBV28
DNA: TGTGCCAGCAATGTCCCGAGGAGAGGGGAGCAGTTCTTC
CDR3: CASNVPRRGEQFF

size: few
J: TRBJ2-1
D: -
V: TRBV12-5
DNA: TGTGCTAGTGGTTTGAGGCCGGGGGCACAAGGCGGGTTCTTC
CDR3: CASGLRPGAQGGFF

size: -
J: TRBJ2-2
D: -
V: TRBV25-1
DNA: TGTGCCAGCAGGGGGGTTAGTTCAACCGGGGAGCTGTTTTTT
CDR3: CASRGVSSTGELFF

size: many
J: TRBJ2-7
D: TRBD1
V: TRBV5-5
DNA: TGTGCCAGCAGCTTCGCGACAGGGCGTCAATACGAGCAGTACTTC
CDR3: CASSFATGRQYEQYF

size: many
J: TRBJ2-3
D: -
V: TRBV5-1
DNA: TGCGCCAGCAGCTTGAGCAGGGGCCTGGGGGCTGGCACAGATACGCAGTATTTT
CDR3: CASSLSRGLGAGTDTQYF

size: many
J: TRBJ2-1
D: -
V: TRBV7-6
DNA: TGTGCCAGCAGCTTAGCCCCACCGACCGGGCGGCTAGACAATGAGCAGTTCTTC
CDR3: CASSLAPPTGRLDNEQFF

size: few
J: TRBJ2-5
D: -
V: TRBV11-2
DNA: TGTGCCAGCAGCATGCAAGAGACCCAGTACTTC
CDR3: CASSMQETQYF

size: -
J: TRBJ1-3
D: -
V: TRBV7-7
DNA: TGTGCTAGCAGCGAGGGGCGGACAGGAAACACCATATATTTT
CDR3: CASSEGRTGNTIYF

size: many
J: TRBJ2-1
D: -
V: TRBV20-1
DNA: TGCAGTGCTAGAGATAGCGGCGCCTACAATGAGCAGTTCTTC
CDR3: CSARDSGAYNEQFF

size: many
J: TRBJ2-2
D: TRBD2
V: TRBV29-1
DNA: TGCAGCGTTGAGTGCCCAGCGGGAGGGAGATACACCGGGGAGCTGTTTTTT
CDR3: CSVECPAGGRYTGELFF